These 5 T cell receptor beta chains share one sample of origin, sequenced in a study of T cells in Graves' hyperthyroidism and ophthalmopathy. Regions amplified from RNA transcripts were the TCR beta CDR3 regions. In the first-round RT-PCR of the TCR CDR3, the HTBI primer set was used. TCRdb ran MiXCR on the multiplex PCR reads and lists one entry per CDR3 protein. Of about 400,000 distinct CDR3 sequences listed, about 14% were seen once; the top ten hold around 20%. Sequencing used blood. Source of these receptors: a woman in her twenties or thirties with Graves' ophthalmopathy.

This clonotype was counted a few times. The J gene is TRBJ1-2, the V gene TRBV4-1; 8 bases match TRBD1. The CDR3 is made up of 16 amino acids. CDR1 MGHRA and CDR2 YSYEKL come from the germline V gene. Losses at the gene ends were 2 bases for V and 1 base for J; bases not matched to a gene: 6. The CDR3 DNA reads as TGCGCCAGCAGCCAACCGGGACAGGCTTTTAACTATGGCTACACCTTC. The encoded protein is CASSQPGQAFNYGYTF.

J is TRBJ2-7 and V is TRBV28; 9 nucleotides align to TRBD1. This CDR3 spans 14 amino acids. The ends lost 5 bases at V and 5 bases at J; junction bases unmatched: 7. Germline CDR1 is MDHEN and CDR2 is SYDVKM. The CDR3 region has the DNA TGTGCCAGCAGTGCCTTCCGGGACAGGGACGAGCAGTACTTC. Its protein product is CASSAFRDRDEQYF. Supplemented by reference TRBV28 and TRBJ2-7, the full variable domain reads DVKVTQSSRYLVKRTGEKVFLECVQDMDHENMFWYRQDPGLGLRLIYFSYDVKMKEKGDIPEGYSVSREKKERFSLILESASTNQTSMYLCASSAFRDRDEQYFGPGTRLTVT.

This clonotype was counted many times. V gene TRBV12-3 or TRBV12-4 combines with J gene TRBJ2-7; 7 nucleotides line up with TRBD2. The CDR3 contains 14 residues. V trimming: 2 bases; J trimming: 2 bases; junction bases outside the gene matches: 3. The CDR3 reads CASSLMGGAYEQYF. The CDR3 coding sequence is TGTGCCAGCAGTTTAATGGGGGGGGCCTACGAGCAGTACTTC.

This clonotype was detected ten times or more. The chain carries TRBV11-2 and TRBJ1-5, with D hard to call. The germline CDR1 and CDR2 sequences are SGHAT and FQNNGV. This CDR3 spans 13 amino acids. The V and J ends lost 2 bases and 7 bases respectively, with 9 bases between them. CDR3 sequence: CASSLTVGQPQHF. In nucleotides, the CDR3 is TGTGCCAGCAGCTTAACGGTGGGCCAGCCCCAGCATTTT.

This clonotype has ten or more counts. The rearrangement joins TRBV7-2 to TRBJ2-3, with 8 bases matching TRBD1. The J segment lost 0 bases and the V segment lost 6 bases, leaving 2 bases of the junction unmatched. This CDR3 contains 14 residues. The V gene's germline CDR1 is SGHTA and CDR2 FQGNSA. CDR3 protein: CASSRTGSTDTQYF. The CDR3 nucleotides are TGTGCCAGCAGTCGGACAGGGAGCACAGATACGCAGTATTTT. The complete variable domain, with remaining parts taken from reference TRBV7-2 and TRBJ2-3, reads GAGVSQSPSNKVTEKGKDVELRCDPISGHTALYWYRQSLGQGLEFLIYFQGNSAPDKSGLPSDRFSAERTGGSVSTLTIQRTQQEDSAVYLCASSRTGSTDTQYFGPGTRLTVL.